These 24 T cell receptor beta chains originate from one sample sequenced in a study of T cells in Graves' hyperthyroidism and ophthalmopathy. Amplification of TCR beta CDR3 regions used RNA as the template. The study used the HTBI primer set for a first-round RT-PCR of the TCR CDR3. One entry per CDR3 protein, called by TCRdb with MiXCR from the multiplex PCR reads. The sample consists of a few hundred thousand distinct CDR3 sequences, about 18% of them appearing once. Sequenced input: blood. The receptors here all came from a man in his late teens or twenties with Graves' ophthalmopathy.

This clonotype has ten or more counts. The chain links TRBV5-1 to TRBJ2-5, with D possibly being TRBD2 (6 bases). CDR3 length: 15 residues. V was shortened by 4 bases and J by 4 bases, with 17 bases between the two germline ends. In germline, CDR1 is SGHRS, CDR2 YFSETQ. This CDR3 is CASSPMEGGRETQYF. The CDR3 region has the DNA TGCGCCAGCAGCCCAATGGAAGGAGGGAGAGAGACCCAGTACTTC.

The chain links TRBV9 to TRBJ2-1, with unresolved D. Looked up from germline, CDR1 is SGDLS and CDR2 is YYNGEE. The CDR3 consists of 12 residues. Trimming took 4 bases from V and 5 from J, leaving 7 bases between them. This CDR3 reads CASSLSNNEQFF. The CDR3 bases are TGTGCCAGCAGCCTGTCCAACAATGAGCAGTTCTTC.

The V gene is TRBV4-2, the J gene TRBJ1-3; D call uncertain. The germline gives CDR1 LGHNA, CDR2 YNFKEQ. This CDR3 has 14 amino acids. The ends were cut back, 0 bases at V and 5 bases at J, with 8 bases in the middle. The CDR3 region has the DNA TGTGCCAGCAGCCAAGAGAGTCTAAGAAACACCATATATTTT. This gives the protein CASSQESLRNTIYF.

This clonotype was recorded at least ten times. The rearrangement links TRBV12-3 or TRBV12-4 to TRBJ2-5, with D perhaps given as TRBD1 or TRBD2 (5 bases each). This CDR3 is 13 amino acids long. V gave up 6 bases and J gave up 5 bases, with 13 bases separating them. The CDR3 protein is CASRTRGRETQYF. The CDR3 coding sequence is TGTGCCAGCAGAACCCGGGGCCGGGAGACCCAGTACTTC.

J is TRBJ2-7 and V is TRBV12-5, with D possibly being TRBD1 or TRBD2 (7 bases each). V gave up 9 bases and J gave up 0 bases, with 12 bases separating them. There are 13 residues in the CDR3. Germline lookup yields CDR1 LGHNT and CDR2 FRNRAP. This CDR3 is CASQGGSSYEQYF. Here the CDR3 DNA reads TGTGCTAGCCAGGGGGGGAGCTCCTACGAGCAGTACTTC.

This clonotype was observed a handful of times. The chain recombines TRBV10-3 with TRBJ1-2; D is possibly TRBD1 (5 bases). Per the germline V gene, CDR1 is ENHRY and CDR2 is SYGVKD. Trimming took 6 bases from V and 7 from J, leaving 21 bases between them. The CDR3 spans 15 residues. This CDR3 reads CAIRSTGTWLSGYTF. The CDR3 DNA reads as TGTGCCATCAGAAGTACAGGTACTTGGCTCTCTGGCTACACCTTC.

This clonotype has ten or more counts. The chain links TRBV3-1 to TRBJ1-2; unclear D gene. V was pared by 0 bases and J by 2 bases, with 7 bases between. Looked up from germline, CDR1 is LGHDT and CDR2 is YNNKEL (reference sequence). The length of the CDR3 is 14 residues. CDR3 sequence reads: CASSQEGGNYGYTF. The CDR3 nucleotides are TGTGCCAGCAGCCAAGAGGGCGGAAACTATGGCTACACCTTC. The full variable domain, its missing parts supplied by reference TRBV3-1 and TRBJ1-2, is DTAVSQTPKYLVTQMGNDKSIKCEQNLGHDTMYWYKQDSKKFLKIMFSYNNKELIINETVPNRFSPKSPDKAHLNLHINSLELGDSAVYFCASSQEGGNYGYTFGSGTRLTVV.

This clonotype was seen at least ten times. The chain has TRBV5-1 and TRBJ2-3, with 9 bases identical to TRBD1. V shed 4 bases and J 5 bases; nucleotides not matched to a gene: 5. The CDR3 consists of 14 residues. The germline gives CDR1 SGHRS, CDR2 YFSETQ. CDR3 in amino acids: CASSPGQGGDTQYF. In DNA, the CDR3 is TGCGCCAGCAGCCCGGGACAGGGCGGAGATACGCAGTATTTT.

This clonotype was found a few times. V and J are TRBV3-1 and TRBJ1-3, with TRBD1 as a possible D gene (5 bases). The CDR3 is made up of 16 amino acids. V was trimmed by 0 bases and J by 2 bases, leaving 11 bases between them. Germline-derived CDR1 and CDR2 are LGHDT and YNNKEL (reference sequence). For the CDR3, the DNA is TGTGCCAGCAGCCAAGATCCAGGGTTCACTGGAAACACCATATATTTT. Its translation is CASSQDPGFTGNTIYF.

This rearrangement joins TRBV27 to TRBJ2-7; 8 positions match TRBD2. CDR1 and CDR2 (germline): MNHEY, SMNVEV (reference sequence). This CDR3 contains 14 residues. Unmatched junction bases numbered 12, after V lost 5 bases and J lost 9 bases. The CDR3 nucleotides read TGTGCCAGCAGTGATTTGCGGGAGGTCAACAGGCAGTACTTC. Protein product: CASSDLREVNRQYF.

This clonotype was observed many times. The CDR3 region has the DNA TGTGCCAGCAGTCATGACGGGACAGACAATCAGCCCCAGCATTTT. Protein: CASSHDGTDNQPQHF. The rearrangement links TRBV27 to TRBJ1-5; 7 nucleotides line up with TRBD1. Unmatched junction bases numbered 7, after V lost 5 bases and J lost 3 bases. This CDR3 has 15 residues. Germline V gene lookup returns CDR1 MNHEY and CDR2 SMNVEV (reference sequence).

The CDR3 nucleotides are TGCGCCAGCAGTTCCCTTACGGGGGCGCCGAACACTGAAGCTTTCTTT. Translated: CASSSLTGAPNTEAFF. The V call is TRBV10-2, the J call TRBJ1-1, with D possibly TRBD1 on 6 matching bases. CDR3 length equals 16 residues. V was shortened by 5 bases and J by 1 base, with 17 bases between the two germline ends. CDR1 and CDR2 (germline): WSHSY, SAAADI.

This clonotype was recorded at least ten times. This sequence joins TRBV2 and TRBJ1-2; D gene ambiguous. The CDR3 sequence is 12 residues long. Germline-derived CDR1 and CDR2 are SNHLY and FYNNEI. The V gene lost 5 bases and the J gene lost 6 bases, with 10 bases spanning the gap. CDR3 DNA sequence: TGTGCCAGCAGTTTGGACGGAAATGGCTACACCTTC. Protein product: CASSLDGNGYTF. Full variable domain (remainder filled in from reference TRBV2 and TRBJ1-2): EPEVTQTPSHQVTQMGQEVILRCVPISNHLYFYWYRQILGQKVEFLVSFYNNEISEKSEIFDDQFSVERPDGSNFTLKIRSTKLEDSAMYFCASSLDGNGYTFGSGTRLTVV.

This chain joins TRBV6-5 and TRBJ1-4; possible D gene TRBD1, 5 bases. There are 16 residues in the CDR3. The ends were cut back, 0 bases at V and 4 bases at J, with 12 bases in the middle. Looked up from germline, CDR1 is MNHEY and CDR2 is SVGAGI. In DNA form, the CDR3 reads TGTGCCAGCAGTTACTCGCGACAGACCTTTAATGAAAAACTGTTTTTT. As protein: CASSYSRQTFNEKLFF.

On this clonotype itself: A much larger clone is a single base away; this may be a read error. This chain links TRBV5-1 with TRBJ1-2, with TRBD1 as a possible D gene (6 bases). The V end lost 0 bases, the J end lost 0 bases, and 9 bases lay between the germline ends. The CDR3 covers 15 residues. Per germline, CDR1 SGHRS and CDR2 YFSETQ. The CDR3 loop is CASSLVGAPNYGYTF. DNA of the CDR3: TGCGCCAGCAGCTTGGTGGGGGCTCCTAACTATGGCTACACCTTC.

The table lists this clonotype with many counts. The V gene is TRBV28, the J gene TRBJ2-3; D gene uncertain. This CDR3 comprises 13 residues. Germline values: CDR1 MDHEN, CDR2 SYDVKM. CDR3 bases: TGTGCGTATCGTAGCCCTAGCACAGATACGCAGTATTTT. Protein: CAYRSPSTDTQYF.

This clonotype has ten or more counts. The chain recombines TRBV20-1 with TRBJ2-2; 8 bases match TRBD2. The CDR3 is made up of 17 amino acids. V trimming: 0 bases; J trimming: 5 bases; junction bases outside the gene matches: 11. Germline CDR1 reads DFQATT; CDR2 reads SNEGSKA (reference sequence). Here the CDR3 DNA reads TGCAGTGCTAGAGATTCGAGCGGGGGCGAAGGGACCGGGGAGCTGTTTTTT. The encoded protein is CSARDSSGGEGTGELFF.

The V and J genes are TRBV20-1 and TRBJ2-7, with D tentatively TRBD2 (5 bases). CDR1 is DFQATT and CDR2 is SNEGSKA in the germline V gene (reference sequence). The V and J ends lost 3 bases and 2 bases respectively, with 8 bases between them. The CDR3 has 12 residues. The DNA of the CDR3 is TGCAGTGCTAGTACGGGGACCTACGAGCAGTACTTC. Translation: CSASTGTYEQYF.

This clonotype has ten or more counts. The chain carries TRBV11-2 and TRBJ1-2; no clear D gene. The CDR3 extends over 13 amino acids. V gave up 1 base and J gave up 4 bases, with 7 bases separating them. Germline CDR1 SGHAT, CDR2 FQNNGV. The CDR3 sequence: CASSLGEFYGYTF. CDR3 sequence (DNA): TGTGCCAGCAGCTTAGGAGAGTTCTATGGCTACACCTTC. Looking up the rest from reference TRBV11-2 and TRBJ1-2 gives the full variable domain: EAGVAQSPRYKIIEKRQSVAFWCNPISGHATLYWYQQILGQGPKLLIQFQNNGVVDDSQLPKDRFSAERLKGVDSTLKIQPAKLEDSAVYLCASSLGEFYGYTFGSGTRLTVV.

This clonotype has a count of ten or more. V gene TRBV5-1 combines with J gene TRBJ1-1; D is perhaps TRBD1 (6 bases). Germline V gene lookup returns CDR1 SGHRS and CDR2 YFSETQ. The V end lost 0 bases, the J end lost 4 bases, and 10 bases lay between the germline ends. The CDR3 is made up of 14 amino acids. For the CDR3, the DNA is TGCGCCAGCAGCTTGGGGACAGCGACCACTGAAGCTTTCTTT. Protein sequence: CASSLGTATTEAFF.

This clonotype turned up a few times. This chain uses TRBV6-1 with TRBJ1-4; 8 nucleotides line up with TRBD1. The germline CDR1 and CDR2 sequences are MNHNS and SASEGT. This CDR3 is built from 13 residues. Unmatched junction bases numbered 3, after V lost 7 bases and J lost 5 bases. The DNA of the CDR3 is TGTGCCAGCAAGGACAGGGTAAATGAAAAACTGTTTTTT. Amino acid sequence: CASKDRVNEKLFF.

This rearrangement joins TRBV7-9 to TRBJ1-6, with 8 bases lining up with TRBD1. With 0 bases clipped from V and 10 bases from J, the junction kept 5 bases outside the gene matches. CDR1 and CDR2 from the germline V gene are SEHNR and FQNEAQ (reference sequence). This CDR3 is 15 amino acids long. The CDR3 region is CASSLATGGESPLHF. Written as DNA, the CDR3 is TGTGCCAGCAGCTTAGCAACAGGGGGGGAATCACCCCTCCACTTT.

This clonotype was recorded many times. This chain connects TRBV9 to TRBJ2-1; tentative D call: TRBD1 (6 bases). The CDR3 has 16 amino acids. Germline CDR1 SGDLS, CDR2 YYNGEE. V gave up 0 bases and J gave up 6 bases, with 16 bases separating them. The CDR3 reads CASSVGDFWDTNEQFF. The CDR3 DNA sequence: TGTGCCAGCAGCGTAGGAGATTTCTGGGACACCAATGAGCAGTTCTTC. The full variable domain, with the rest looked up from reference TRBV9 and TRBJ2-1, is DSGVTQTPKHLITATGQRVTLRCSPRSGDLSVYWYQQSLDQGLQFLIQYYNGEERAKGNILERFSAQQFPDLHSELNLSSLELGDSALYFCASSVGDFWDTNEQFFGPGTRLTVL.

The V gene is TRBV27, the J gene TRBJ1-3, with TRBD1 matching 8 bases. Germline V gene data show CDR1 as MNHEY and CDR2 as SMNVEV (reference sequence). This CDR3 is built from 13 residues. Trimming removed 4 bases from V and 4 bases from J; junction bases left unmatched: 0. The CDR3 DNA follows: TGTGCCAGCAGTTGGGACAGGGGAAACACCATATATTTT. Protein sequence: CASSWDRGNTIYF.